The 18 T cell receptor beta chains listed next were all sequenced from one sample in a study of blood T cell repertoires in COVID-19. Some clones are missing from TCRdb's copy, which holds only in-frame ones; the method was immunoSEQ multiplex PCR. Among a few hundred thousand clones listed, 89% were seen once. Sequenced material: PBMCs or T cells enriched from blood (not recorded which). These receptors were obtained from a woman in her forties who had recovered from COVID-19.

This clone was counted once. The V and J genes are TRBV5-8 and TRBJ1-1; TRBD1 is a possible D gene (5 bases). CDR3 length: 18 residues. Trimming took 0 bases from V and 3 from J, leaving 21 bases between them. The germline V gene has CDR1 SGHTS and CDR2 YDEGEE. The CDR3 sequence is CASSLARGSRRQDTEAFF. CDR3 coding DNA: TGTGCCAGCAGCTTGGCTAGGGGCAGCCGCCGCCAAGACACTGAAGCTTTCTTT.

The CDR3, as DNA: TGTGCCTGGAGTCCAGGGGGCCAACTGGGAAACACCATATATTTT. Translating gives CAWSPGGQLGNTIYF. The J gene is TRBJ1-3, the V gene TRBV30, with 8 positions matching TRBD1. This CDR3 region has 15 residues. Germline trimming cut 2 bases from V and 4 bases from J; bases unmatched to any gene: 7. Germline V gene data show CDR1 as GTSNPN and CDR2 as SVGIG (reference sequence).

The gene calls are TRBV10-3 and TRBJ2-7, with 9 bases lining up with TRBD1. CDR3 size: 14 residues. Germline CDR1 and CDR2: ENHRY and SYGVKD. V shed 4 bases and J 2 bases; nucleotides not matched to a gene: 3. The DNA of the CDR3 is TGTGCCATCAGTGCCGGGACAGGGACCTACGAGCAGTACTTC. Its translation is CAISAGTGTYEQYF.

The V call is TRBV3-1 (or the pseudogene TRBV3-2), the J call TRBJ1-2; D is possibly TRBD1 (6 bases). Germline V gene data show CDR1 as LGHDT and CDR2 as YNNKEL (reference sequence). Trimming removed 8 bases from V and 4 bases from J, with 11 bases in between. This CDR3 comprises 12 residues. Here the CDR3 reads CASGGQLYGYTF. The CDR3 bases are TGTGCCAGCGGAGGACAGCTCTATGGCTACACCTTC.

This clone was seen a single time. The chain recombines TRBV30 with TRBJ1-1; a possible D gene is TRBD1 (5 bases). V shed 5 bases and J shed 5 bases, with 9 bases lying between them. Germline V CDR1 and CDR2: GTSNPN, SVGIG (reference sequence). CDR3 size: 11 residues. The CDR3 coding sequence is TGTGCCTGGGCCGGACAAACTGAAGCTTTCTTT. Translating it yields CAWAGQTEAFF. The whole variable domain, filled in from reference TRBV30 and TRBJ1-1, reads SQTIHQWPATLVQPVGSPLSLECTVEGTSNPNLYWYRQAAGRGLQLLFYSVGIGQISSEVPQNLSASRPQDRQFILSSKKLLLSDSGFYLCAWAGQTEAFFGQGTRLTVV.

This clone has a handful of counts. V is TRBV5-1 and J is TRBJ2-7; 9 nucleotides agree with TRBD2. This CDR3 region has 18 residues. Germline V lookup: CDR1 SGHRS, CDR2 YFSETQ. The V gene end was trimmed by 4 bases and the J gene end by 4 bases; junction bases not matched to a gene: 18. DNA for the CDR3: TGCGCCAGCAGCCCTTGGGGAGCGGGAGGATACAATGTGTACGAGCAGTACTTC. The encoded protein is CASSPWGAGGYNVYEQYF.

Of note for this clone: One end of the junction does not line up with germline, which may come from a read error. The chain couples TRBV5-6 to TRBJ2-7; 7 nucleotides line up with TRBD1. The CDR3 consists of 12 residues. CDR1 SGHDT and CDR2 YYEEEE come from the germline V gene. The CDR3, as DNA: TGTGCCAGCAGCGTAGATACAGGGGAAAGGGCCTTC. This encodes CASSVDTGERAF.

This chain uses TRBV9 with TRBJ2-7; 9 bases map to TRBD1. CDR3 length: 15 amino acids. CDR1 is SGDLS, CDR2 YYNGEE, per germline. V was clipped by 1 base and J by 5 bases; unmatched bases: 7. The CDR3 region is CASSVTGWTGDEQYF. The DNA of the CDR3 is TGTGCCAGCAGCGTAACCGGTTGGACAGGGGACGAGCAGTACTTC. The variable domain in full, with the rest retrieved from reference TRBV9 and TRBJ2-7, is DSGVTQTPKHLITATGQRVTLRCSPRSGDLSVYWYQQSLDQGLQFLIQYYNGEERAKGNILERFSAQQFPDLHSELNLSSLELGDSALYFCASSVTGWTGDEQYFGPGTRLTVT.

V gene TRBV9 combines with J gene TRBJ2-2; D remains ambiguous. V dropped 0 bases and J dropped 9 bases, with 12 bases sitting between them. CDR1 is SGDLS and CDR2 is YYNGEE in the germline V gene. The CDR3 runs to 14 residues. The CDR3 sequence is CASSVDPGYRELFF. For the CDR3, the DNA is TGTGCCAGCAGCGTAGATCCCGGGTACCGGGAGCTGTTTTTT.

V and J are TRBV9 and TRBJ2-5, with D maybe TRBD2 (6 bases). V was trimmed by 3 bases and J by 3 bases, leaving 18 bases between them. CDR1 is SGDLS, CDR2 YYNGEE, per germline. This CDR3 has 16 amino acids. CDR3 in DNA: TGTGCCAGCAGCGCTTGGGGGGTGGGTTACGAAGAGACCCAGTACTTC. It encodes CASSAWGVGYEETQYF.

The rearrangement links TRBV19 to TRBJ1-2; 8 positions agree with TRBD1. Germline trimming cut 7 bases from V and 2 bases from J; bases unmatched to any gene: 6. CDR1 LNHDA and CDR2 SQIVND come from the germline V gene (reference sequence). The CDR3 has 14 amino acids. The DNA for the CDR3 is TGTGCCAGTACCTCAGGGGGCTGGAACTATGGCTACACCTTC. Translation: CASTSGGWNYGYTF.

The V gene is TRBV7-2, the J gene TRBJ1-1, with 7 positions matching TRBD1. CDR1 and CDR2 from the germline V gene are SGHTA and FQGNSA. Unmatched junction bases numbered 7, after V lost 5 bases and J lost 7 bases. This CDR3 is built from 13 residues. CDR3 nucleotides: TGTGCCAGCAGCGGGGACAGTGGGTTTGAAGCTTTCTTT. It specifies CASSGDSGFEAFF.

The chain couples TRBV6-5 to TRBJ2-5, with 7 bases fitting TRBD1. Germline CDR1 is MNHEY and CDR2 is SVGAGI. The CDR3 is 16 residues long. The trim removed 2 bases at V and 2 bases at J, leaving 8 bases unmatched. The CDR3 protein is CASSYPSGQEQETQYF. The CDR3 coding sequence is TGTGCCAGCAGTTACCCCTCCGGACAGGAACAAGAGACCCAGTACTTC.

V usage is TRBV3-1 (or the pseudogene TRBV3-2) and J usage is TRBJ1-1; D unresolved. The ends were cut back, 1 base at V and 5 bases at J, with 11 bases in the middle. Germline V gene lookup returns CDR1 LGHDT and CDR2 YNNKEL (reference sequence). The CDR3 is made up of 14 amino acids. CDR3 in DNA: TGTGCCAGCAGCCAAGTCTCGGGGAGAACTGAAGCTTTCTTT. It is translated as CASSQVSGRTEAFF.

This sequence joins TRBV6-5 and TRBJ2-7, with a weak D call TRBD1 (5 bases). Germline V gene data show CDR1 as MNHEY and CDR2 as SVGAGI. This CDR3 is 14 amino acids long. V was cut by 5 bases and J by 0 bases, with 11 bases left in between. Written as DNA, the CDR3 is TGTGCCAGCAGTACCGACAGCCTCTCCTACGAGCAGTACTTC. It codes for CASSTDSLSYEQYF.

V gene TRBV30 combines with J gene TRBJ2-5; a possible D gene is TRBD2 (6 bases). The CDR3 runs 12 residues. The germline V gene has CDR1 GTSNPN and CDR2 SVGIG (reference sequence). V shed 5 bases and J shed 5 bases, with 12 bases lying between them. The CDR3 loop reads CAWDGGGETQYF. CDR3 nucleotide sequence: TGTGCCTGGGACGGTGGAGGGGAGACCCAGTACTTC.

The rearrangement uses TRBV5-1 and TRBJ2-6, with 7 bases that match TRBD1. The J segment lost 4 bases and the V segment lost 7 bases, leaving 5 bases of the junction unmatched. The CDR3 extends over 14 amino acids. Germline-derived CDR1 and CDR2 are SGHRS and YFSETQ. The CDR3 here is CASGTGDGANVLTF. The CDR3 nucleotides are TGCGCCAGCGGTACAGGGGACGGGGCCAACGTCCTGACTTTC.

This clone has more than one count but fewer than ten. The J gene is TRBJ2-2, the V gene TRBV19, with a possible D match to TRBD2 (5 bases). Per the germline V gene, CDR1 is LNHDA and CDR2 is SQIVND (reference sequence). V was shortened by 10 bases and J by 5 bases, with 26 bases between the two germline ends. This CDR3 has 17 amino acids. CDR3 amino acids: CATDRNSAPDSTGELFF. The CDR3 bases are TGTGCCACCGACCGAAATAGCGCTCCGGATAGTACCGGGGAGCTGTTTTTT. Based on the CDR3 plus reference TRBV19 and TRBJ2-2, the full variable domain is DGGITQSPKYLFRKEGQNVTLSCEQNLNHDAMYWYRQDPGQGLRLIYYSQIVNDFQKGDIAEGYSVSREKKESFPLTVTSAQKNPTAFYLCATDRNSAPDSTGELFFGEGSRLTVL.